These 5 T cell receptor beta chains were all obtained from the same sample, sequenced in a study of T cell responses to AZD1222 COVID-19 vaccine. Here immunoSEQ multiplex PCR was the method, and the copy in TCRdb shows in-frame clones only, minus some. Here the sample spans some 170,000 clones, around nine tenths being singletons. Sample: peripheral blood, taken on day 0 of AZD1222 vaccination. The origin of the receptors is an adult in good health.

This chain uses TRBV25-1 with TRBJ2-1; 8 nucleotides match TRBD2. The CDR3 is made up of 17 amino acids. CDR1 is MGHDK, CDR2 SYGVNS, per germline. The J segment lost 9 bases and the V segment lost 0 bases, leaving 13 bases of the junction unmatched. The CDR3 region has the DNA TGTGCCAGCAGTGAATACTTCCGGGGGACTAGTCCTATTGAGCAGTTCTTC. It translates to CASSEYFRGTSPIEQFF.

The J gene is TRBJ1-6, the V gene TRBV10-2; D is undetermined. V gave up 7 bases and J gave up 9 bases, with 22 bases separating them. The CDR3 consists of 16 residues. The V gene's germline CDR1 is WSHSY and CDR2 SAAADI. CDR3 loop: CASNGEWGRFGSPLHF. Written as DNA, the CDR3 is TGCGCCAGCAATGGGGAGTGGGGTAGGTTCGGTTCACCCCTCCACTTT.

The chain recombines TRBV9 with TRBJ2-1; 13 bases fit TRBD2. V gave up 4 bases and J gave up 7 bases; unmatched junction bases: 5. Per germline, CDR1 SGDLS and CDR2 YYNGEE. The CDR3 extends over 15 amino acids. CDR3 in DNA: TGTGCCAGCAGCCCCGAACTAGCGGGGGGGAATGAGCAGTTCTTC. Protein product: CASSPELAGGNEQFF.

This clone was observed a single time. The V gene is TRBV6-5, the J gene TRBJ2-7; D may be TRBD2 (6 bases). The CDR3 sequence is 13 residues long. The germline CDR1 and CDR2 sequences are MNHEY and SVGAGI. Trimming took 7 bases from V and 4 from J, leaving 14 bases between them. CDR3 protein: CASTREFWYEQYF. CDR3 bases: TGTGCCAGCACCCGGGAGTTTTGGTACGAGCAGTACTTC.

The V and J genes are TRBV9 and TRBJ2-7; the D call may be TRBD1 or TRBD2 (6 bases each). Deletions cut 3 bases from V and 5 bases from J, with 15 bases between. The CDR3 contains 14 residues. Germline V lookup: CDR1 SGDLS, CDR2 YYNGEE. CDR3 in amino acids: CASSGGGLDHEQYF. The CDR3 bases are TGTGCCAGCAGCGGAGGGGGACTTGACCACGAGCAGTACTTC.